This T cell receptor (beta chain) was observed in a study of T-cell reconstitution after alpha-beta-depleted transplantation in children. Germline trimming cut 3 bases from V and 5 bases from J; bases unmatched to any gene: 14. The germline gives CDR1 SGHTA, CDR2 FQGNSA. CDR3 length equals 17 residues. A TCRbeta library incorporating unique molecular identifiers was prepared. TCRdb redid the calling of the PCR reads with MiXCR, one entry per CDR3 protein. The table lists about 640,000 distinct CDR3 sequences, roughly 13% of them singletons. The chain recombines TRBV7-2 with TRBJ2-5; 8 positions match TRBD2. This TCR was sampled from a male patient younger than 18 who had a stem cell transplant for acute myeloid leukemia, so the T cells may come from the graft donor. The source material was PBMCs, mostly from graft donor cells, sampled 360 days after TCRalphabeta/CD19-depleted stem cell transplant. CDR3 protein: CASSFTIREGRRETQYF. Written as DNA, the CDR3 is TGTGCCAGCAGCTTTACCATCCGGGAGGGCCGGAGGGAGACCCAGTACTTC.